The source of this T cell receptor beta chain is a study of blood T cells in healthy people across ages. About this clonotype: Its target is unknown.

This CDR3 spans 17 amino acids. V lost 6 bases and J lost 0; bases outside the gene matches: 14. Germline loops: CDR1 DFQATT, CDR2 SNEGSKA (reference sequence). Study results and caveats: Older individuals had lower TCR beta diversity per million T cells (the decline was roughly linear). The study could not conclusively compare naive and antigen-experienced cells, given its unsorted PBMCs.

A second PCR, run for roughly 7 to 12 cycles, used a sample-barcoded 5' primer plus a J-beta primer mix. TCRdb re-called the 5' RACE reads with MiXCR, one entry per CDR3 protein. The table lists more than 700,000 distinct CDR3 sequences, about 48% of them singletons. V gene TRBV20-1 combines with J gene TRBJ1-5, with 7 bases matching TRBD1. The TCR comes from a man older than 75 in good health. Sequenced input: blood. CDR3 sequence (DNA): TGCAGTGCCGTCGGTCAAATCAGGGGGTATAGCAATCAGCCCCAGCATTTT. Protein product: CSAVGQIRGYSNQPQHF.